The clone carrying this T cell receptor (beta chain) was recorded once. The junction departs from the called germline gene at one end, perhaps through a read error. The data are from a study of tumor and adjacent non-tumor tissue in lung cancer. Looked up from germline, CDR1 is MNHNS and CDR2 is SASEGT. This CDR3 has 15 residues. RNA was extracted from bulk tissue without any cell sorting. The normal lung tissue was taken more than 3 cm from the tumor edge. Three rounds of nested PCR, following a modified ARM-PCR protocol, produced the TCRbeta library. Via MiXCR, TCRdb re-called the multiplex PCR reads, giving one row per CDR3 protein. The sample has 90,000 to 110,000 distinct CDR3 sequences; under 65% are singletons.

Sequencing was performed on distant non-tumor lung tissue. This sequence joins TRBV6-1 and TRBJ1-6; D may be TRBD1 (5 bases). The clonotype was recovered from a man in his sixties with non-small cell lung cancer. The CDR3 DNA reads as TGTACCAGCAGCAGGGTCAGCTCCTATAATTCACCCCACCACTTT. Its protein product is CTSSRVSSYNSPHHF.